This record concerns one T cell receptor (beta chain) sequence. No antigen is known for it. The data stem from a study of cytomegalovirus exposure and HLA in healthy donors. Looking at the study overall: As released early, the data held 75 million to 90 million unique TCRs from HLA-typed donors. Study-wide results and caveats: In vitro, a few CMV-associated chains proved specific for CMV antigens. Some highly shared sequence variants likely arose as a pipeline artifact. Later on, a genetic analysis was performed. It linked a missense variant in DCLRE1C with V- and J-gene trimming of TCR beta.

PCR amplification relied on 60 Vbeta primers (plus 13 Jbeta primers). The table came from immunoSEQ multiplex PCR; TCRdb's copy has only in-frame clones and leaves some out. The sample carries approximately 170,000 clones, roughly four fifths recorded once. V shed 3 bases and J 5 bases; nucleotides not matched to a gene: 4. This CDR3 has 14 amino acids. Germline V gene sequence: CDR1 SGDLS, CDR2 YYNGEE. The rearrangement links TRBV9 to TRBJ1-1; 10 bases line up with TRBD1. This receptor was identified in a man in his fifties in good health and CMV-seropositive. Material for sequencing was PBMCs. This CDR3 reads CASSAGTGVTEAFF. The CDR3 DNA follows: TGTGCCAGCAGCGCCGGGACAGGGGTTACTGAAGCTTTCTTT.